The 30 T cell receptor beta chains listed next were all sequenced from one sample in a study of blood T cell repertoires in COVID-19. Sequencing used immunoSEQ multiplex PCR; TCRdb keeps in-frame clones, though not all of them. The data contain some 130,000 clones, 75% to 90% of them seen just once; the ten biggest clones take up about 4.4%. The sample taken for sequencing was peripheral blood. Source of these receptors: a man aged 60-69 years with COVID-19, enrolled during active disease.

V gene TRBV5-5 combines with J gene TRBJ1-4; D call uncertain. CDR1 is SGHKS, CDR2 YYEKEE, per germline (reference sequence). The germline V and J ends were trimmed by 4 bases and 7 bases, with 14 bases remaining between them. CDR3 length: 14 amino acids. CDR3 nucleotides: TGTGCCAGCAGCCAGGACTCCTGGAGTGAAAAACTGTTTTTT. This sequence encodes CASSQDSWSEKLFF.

This clone occurred a few times. The chain combines TRBV30 with TRBJ2-3; TRBD2 matches at 7 bases. The ends lost 5 bases at V and 5 bases at J; junction bases unmatched: 10. The CDR3 is made up of 14 amino acids. Germline CDR1 reads GTSNPN; CDR2 reads SVGIG (reference sequence). CDR3 in amino acids: CAWARPGGRDTQYF. The CDR3 DNA reads TGTGCCTGGGCCCGGCCGGGGGGACGAGATACGCAGTATTTT.

This chain links TRBV4-1 with TRBJ1-1, with TRBD1 as a possible D gene (5 bases). The V gene lost 2 bases and the J gene lost 5 bases, with 15 bases spanning the gap. The CDR3 runs to 15 residues. Germline V CDR1 and CDR2: MGHRA, YSYEKL. The CDR3 DNA reads TGCGCCAGCAGCCAAATAGGCAGGGAGGTTACTGAAGCTTTCTTT. This encodes CASSQIGREVTEAFF.

This clone was observed a single time. J is TRBJ1-1 and V is TRBV15; weak D call: TRBD1 (5 bases). Germline CDR1 and CDR2: LNHNV and YYDKDF (reference sequence). The CDR3 has 15 residues. V lost 1 base, J lost 4 bases, and 13 bases lay in between. In DNA, the CDR3 is TGTGCCACCAGCAGAGCCCAGGGTTCGGGCACTGAAGCTTTCTTT. As protein: CATSRAQGSGTEAFF.

The chain couples TRBV19 to TRBJ1-2, with 9 bases lining up with TRBD1. Germline V gene data show CDR1 as LNHDA and CDR2 as SQIVND (reference sequence). This CDR3 comprises 19 residues. The ends lost 2 bases at V and 0 bases at J; junction bases unmatched: 13. DNA for the CDR3: TGTGCCAGTAGTATATCCGGGACAGGGTCGGGTCGGGCTAACTATGGCTACACCTTC. This gives the protein CASSISGTGSGRANYGYTF.

This chain connects TRBV21-1 to TRBJ1-6; TRBD1, the table's D call, lacks a check against the DNA. TRBV21-1 is marked as a pseudogene. The CDR3 is made up of 18 amino acids. The CDR3 loop is CASSKPVTGEDFNSPLHF. The CDR3 DNA follows: TGTGCCAGCAGCAAACCCGTGACAGGGGAAGACTTTAATTCACCCCTCCACTTT.

The genes are TRBV6-4 and TRBJ1-1; no definite D call. The germline V gene encodes CDR1 MRHNA and CDR2 SNTAGT. V lost 0 bases to trimming and J lost 0 bases, with 5 bases between them. The CDR3 runs to 14 residues. CDR3 nucleotides: TGTGCCAGCAGTGACTCGAGCCTGAACACTGAAGCTTTCTTT. Its translation: CASSDSSLNTEAFF.

This chain uses TRBV12-5 with TRBJ1-4; 8 bases are shared with TRBD1. After removal of 6 bases from V and 11 bases from J, the junction contained 8 bases not matched to a gene. Germline V CDR1 and CDR2: LGHNT, FRNRAP. The CDR3 is 13 residues long. CDR3: CASGLDRVAKLFF. The CDR3 DNA sequence: TGTGCTAGTGGCCTGGACAGGGTTGCTAAACTGTTTTTT.

The chain carries TRBV15 and TRBJ1-5; unclear D gene. Germline-derived CDR1 and CDR2 are LNHNV and YYDKDF (reference sequence). The V end was cut by 2 bases, the J end by 3 bases, with 11 bases between. The CDR3 has 15 residues. CDR3 bases: TGTGCCACCAGCAGATTTGACACCTCCAATCAGCCCCAGCATTTT. Its translation is CATSRFDTSNQPQHF.

This clone was seen a single time. The rearrangement joins TRBV4-1 to TRBJ1-4, with D maybe TRBD1 (5 bases). Trimming pared 4 bases from V and 0 bases from J, leaving 12 bases between. CDR1 and CDR2 from the germline V gene are MGHRA and YSYEKL. This CDR3 is built from 16 residues. Here the CDR3 reads CASSPWGGTTNEKLFF. Written as DNA, the CDR3 is TGCGCCAGCAGCCCTTGGGGGGGGACAACTAATGAAAAACTGTTTTTT.

The J gene is TRBJ1-1, the V gene TRBV30; D uncertain. With 2 bases removed from V and 1 base from J, the gap between germline ends came to 17 bases. The CDR3 extends over 16 amino acids. Germline V gene data show CDR1 as GTSNPN and CDR2 as SVGIG (reference sequence). The CDR3 reads CAWSFLHRLGNTEAFF. The CDR3 DNA sequence: TGTGCCTGGAGTTTCCTTCACAGACTAGGGAACACTGAAGCTTTCTTT.

The chain joins TRBV6-5 to TRBJ1-6, with D uncertain. The CDR3 runs to 13 residues. Germline assignment: CDR1 MNHEY and CDR2 SVGAGI. V gave up 7 bases and J gave up 14 bases, with 18 bases separating them. The CDR3 loop reads CASKTPGVRTLHF. The CDR3, as DNA: TGTGCCAGCAAAACCCCCGGGGTACGCACCCTCCACTTT.

V is TRBV5-4 and J is TRBJ2-3, with D possibly TRBD2 on 6 matching bases. Germline V gene lookup returns CDR1 SGHNT and CDR2 YYREEE (reference sequence). The CDR3 covers 15 residues. The ends were cut back, 3 bases at V and 2 bases at J, with 13 bases in the middle. CDR3: CASSSRDLLTDTQYF. CDR3 sequence (DNA): TGTGCCAGCAGCTCCCGGGACTTACTCACAGATACGCAGTATTTT.

To note about this clone: The same CDR3 also results from other DNA sequences found in this sample. The gene calls are TRBV11-3 and TRBJ2-1; D possibly corresponds to TRBD1 (6 bases). Germline-derived CDR1 and CDR2 are SGHNT and YENEEA. The CDR3 is made up of 14 amino acids. V lost 0 bases, J lost 6 bases, and 9 bases lay in between. CDR3 coding DNA: TGTGCCAGCAGCTTAGATGGGGGCCTCAATGAGCAGTTCTTC. Protein product: CASSLDGGLNEQFF.

The chain's CDR3 is CASSQDSVEQYF. The DNA for the CDR3 is TGTGCCAGCAGCCAAGATAGTGTTGAGCAGTACTTC. This rearrangement joins TRBV4-2 to TRBJ2-7; no clear D. V lost 0 bases to trimming and J lost 7 bases, with 7 bases between them. Germline CDR1 is LGHNA and CDR2 is YNFKEQ. The CDR3 spans 12 residues.

The chain carries TRBV19 and TRBJ2-1; no clear D. Germline V CDR1 and CDR2: LNHDA, SQIVND (reference sequence). The CDR3 loop spans 16 amino acids. Trimming stripped 0 bases from V and 2 bases from J, with 11 bases between. CDR3 nucleotides: TGTGCCAGTAGTATAGAAACCCAGGCTCCCTACAATGAGCAGTTCTTC. Its protein is CASSIETQAPYNEQFF.

V is TRBV2 and J is TRBJ2-7, with TRBD1 as a possible D gene (5 bases). V was trimmed by 1 base and J by 2 bases, leaving 12 bases between them. In germline, CDR1 is SNHLY, CDR2 FYNNEI. The CDR3 contains 15 residues. The CDR3 region is CASSEVKGSTYEQYF. The CDR3 DNA is TGTGCCAGCAGTGAAGTCAAGGGGTCGACCTACGAGCAGTACTTC.

The CDR3 is CASSDSKQGASTEAFF. CDR3 bases: TGTGCCAGCAGTGACTCCAAACAGGGGGCATCGACTGAAGCTTTCTTT. V and J are TRBV6-4 and TRBJ1-1, with TRBD1 identical over 9 bases. The CDR3 covers 16 residues. Germline lookup yields CDR1 MRHNA and CDR2 SNTAGT. Trimming at V came to 0 bases and at J to 5 bases, leaving 7 bases not matched to a gene.

The chain couples TRBV28 to TRBJ2-1, with 14 bases identical to TRBD2. Trimming removed 5 bases from V and 12 bases from J; junction bases left unmatched: 15. This CDR3 is 17 amino acids long. Germline CDR1 reads MDHEN; CDR2 reads SYDVKM. The CDR3 region is CASSIPGLAGVYPGQFF. The DNA for the CDR3 is TGTGCCAGCAGTATCCCGGGACTAGCGGGGGTCTACCCGGGGCAGTTCTTC.

The V call is TRBV10-3, the J call TRBJ2-3, with TRBD2 matching over 8 bases. This CDR3 comprises 16 residues. Germline assignment: CDR1 ENHRY and CDR2 SYGVKD. Unmatched junction bases numbered 7, after V lost 3 bases and J lost 2 bases. For the CDR3, the DNA is TGTGCCATCAGTGAATCAGCGGGGGCCATCACAGATACGCAGTATTTT. It yields the protein CAISESAGAITDTQYF.

V gene TRBV10-3 combines with J gene TRBJ1-4; TRBD1 matches 9 bases. Germline V gives CDR1 ENHRY, CDR2 SYGVKD. Unmatched junction bases numbered 5, after V lost 6 bases and J lost 6 bases. The length of the CDR3 is 14 residues. The CDR3 nucleotides read TGTGCCATCAGCCCGGGACAGGGAGATGAAAAACTGTTTTTT. Protein sequence: CAISPGQGDEKLFF.

V usage is TRBV5-1 and J usage is TRBJ2-3; a possible D gene is TRBD1 (6 bases). V dropped 4 bases and J dropped 4 bases, with 19 bases sitting between them. CDR1 is SGHRS and CDR2 is YFSETQ in the germline V gene. This CDR3 is built from 16 residues. CDR3 region: CASSPASGQRADTQYF. Here the CDR3 DNA reads TGCGCCAGCAGCCCCGCTTCGGGACAACGGGCAGATACGCAGTATTTT.

V usage is TRBV19 and J usage is TRBJ2-1; tentatively, D is TRBD1 (8 bases). This CDR3 is built from 19 residues. CDR1 and CDR2 from the germline V gene are LNHDA and SQIVND (reference sequence). V was cut by 7 bases and J by 0 bases, with 25 bases left in between. CDR3 in DNA: TGTGCCAGTATGGGGGACAGGCGGAAGCGGGGATACTCCTACAATGAGCAGTTCTTC. This encodes CASMGDRRKRGYSYNEQFF.

As DNA, the CDR3 is TGTGCCAGCAACGAGGGGGATGCCCTCTCTGGAAACACCATATATTTT. Protein sequence: CASNEGDALSGNTIYF. The chain uses TRBV28 and TRBJ1-3, with D perhaps matching TRBD1 (6 bases). V dropped 7 bases and J dropped 0 bases, with 16 bases sitting between them. Germline V gene lookup returns CDR1 MDHEN and CDR2 SYDVKM. The CDR3 loop spans 16 amino acids.

The chain links TRBV7-3 to TRBJ1-1; 10 positions match TRBD1. Germline values: CDR1 SGHTA, CDR2 FQGTGA. The CDR3 has 14 residues. V lost 3 bases, J lost 6 bases, and 4 bases stayed unmatched. The CDR3 here is CASSFGTGAAEAFF. In DNA form, the CDR3 reads TGTGCCAGCAGCTTCGGGACAGGGGCCGCTGAAGCTTTCTTT.

The chain recombines TRBV5-1 with TRBJ2-2; D perhaps matches TRBD1 (5 bases). The CDR3 totals 15 residues. V dropped 7 bases and J dropped 3 bases, with 16 bases sitting between them. CDR1 is SGHRS and CDR2 is YFSETQ in the germline V gene. CDR3 amino acids: CASGRQMTDTGELFF. CDR3 sequence (DNA): TGCGCCAGCGGTCGACAGATGACAGACACCGGGGAGCTGTTTTTT.

The chain carries TRBV7-9 and TRBJ2-1; D remains ambiguous. The CDR3 has 10 amino acids. From germline, CDR1 is SEHNR and CDR2 FQNEAQ (reference sequence). V was clipped by 1 base and J by 12 bases, with 4 bases between them. The CDR3 coding sequence is TGTGCCAGCAGCTTAGGAGGGCAGTTCTTC. It encodes CASSLGGQFF.

V usage is TRBV5-4 and J usage is TRBJ2-2, with D unclear. This CDR3 spans 13 amino acids. V lost 4 bases and J lost 4, with 8 bases in between. The germline V gene encodes CDR1 SGHNT and CDR2 YYREEE (reference sequence). Here the CDR3 DNA reads TGTGCCAGCAGCATCATCAGCACCGGGGAGCTGTTTTTT. Its protein is CASSIISTGELFF.

The J gene is TRBJ1-2, the V gene TRBV12-3 or TRBV12-4; D unresolved. The CDR3 has 13 residues. Trimming stripped 7 bases from V and 8 bases from J, with 17 bases between. CDR3 bases: TGTGCCAGCACCGGCAGCGCGGAGGGCGGCTACACCTTC. Amino acids: CASTGSAEGGYTF.

V and J are TRBV30 and TRBJ1-5; D is unclear. The CDR3 is 13 residues long. CDR1 GTSNPN and CDR2 SVGIG come from the germline V gene (reference sequence). Trimming cost V 5 bases and J 0 bases, with 8 bases left between them. CDR3 nucleotide sequence: TGTGCCTGGGGGAGGGATAGCAATCAGCCCCAGCATTTT. Residues: CAWGRDSNQPQHF.